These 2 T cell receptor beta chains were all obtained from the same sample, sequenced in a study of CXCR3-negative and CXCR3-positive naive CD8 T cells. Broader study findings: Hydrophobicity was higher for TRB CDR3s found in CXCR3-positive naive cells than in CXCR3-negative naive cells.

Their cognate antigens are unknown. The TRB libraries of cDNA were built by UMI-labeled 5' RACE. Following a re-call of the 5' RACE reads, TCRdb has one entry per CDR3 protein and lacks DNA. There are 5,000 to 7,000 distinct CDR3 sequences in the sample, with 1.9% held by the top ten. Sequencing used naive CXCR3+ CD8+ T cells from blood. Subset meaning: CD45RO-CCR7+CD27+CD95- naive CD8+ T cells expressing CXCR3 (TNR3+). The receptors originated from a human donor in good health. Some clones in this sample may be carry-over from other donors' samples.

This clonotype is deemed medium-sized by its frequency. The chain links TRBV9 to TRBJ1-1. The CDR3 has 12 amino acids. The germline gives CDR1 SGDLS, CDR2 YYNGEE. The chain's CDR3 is CASSVTTPEAFF.

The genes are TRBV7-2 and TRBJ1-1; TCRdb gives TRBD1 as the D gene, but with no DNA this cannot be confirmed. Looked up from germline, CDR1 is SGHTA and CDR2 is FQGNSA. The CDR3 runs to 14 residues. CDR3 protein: CASSPRGGYTEAFF.